This record looks at one T cell receptor (beta chain) sequence and its context. Antigen: not known. Germline CDR1 and CDR2: SGHKS and YYEKEE (reference sequence). This CDR3 has 13 residues. V was pared by 4 bases and J by 9 bases, with 3 bases of the junction left unmatched. The data belong to a study of cytomegalovirus exposure and HLA in healthy donors. PCR primers comprised 60 Vbeta and 13 Jbeta primers. Sequencing used immunoSEQ multiplex PCR; TCRdb keeps in-frame clones, though not all of them. The table has about 140,000 clones, 73% seen once; the top ten hold around 14%. Findings of the study overall: The classifier reportedly diagnosed cytomegalovirus status with high specificity and sensitivity.

This chain connects TRBV5-5 to TRBJ1-6; TRBD1 matches 8 bases. The receptor was isolated from a human donor in good health. Sequenced input: PBMCs. CDR3 in DNA: TGTGCCAGCAGCCCGGACAGGGCTTCACCCCTCCACTTT. Translated: CASSPDRASPLHF.